The 5 T cell receptor beta chains reported below all come from one sample, sequenced in a study of T cell repertoires in cytomegalovirus infection. MiXCR was run by TCRdb on the reads, yielding one entry per CDR3 protein. The sample yields some 920,000 distinct CDR3 sequences, roughly 31% seen once. No antigen has been assigned to these receptors. Sequenced material: cultured CD8+ T cells from PBMCs, taken from culture after CMV antigen stimulation. These TCRs come from a human donor in good health (CMV status not recorded). Some clones in this sample may be carry-over from other donors' samples.

The chain combines TRBV7-6 with TRBJ2-2; 7 nucleotides agree with TRBD1. The germline V gene has CDR1 SGHVS and CDR2 FNYEAQ. Trimming at V came to 5 bases and at J to 0 bases, leaving 18 bases not matched to a gene. CDR3 length: 20 residues. DNA for the CDR3: TGTGCCAGCAGCCCACCGGCAGTGACAGGGACGGCCGCGAACACCGGGGAGCTGTTTTTT. This sequence encodes CASSPPAVTGTAANTGELFF.

As to this clonotype: Since a much larger clone is just one base distant, this may be a read error. The rearrangement joins TRBV7-2 to TRBJ2-3; a possible D gene is TRBD2 (5 bases). Germline CDR1 SGHTA, CDR2 FQGNSA. The CDR3 spans 15 residues. Trimming took 5 bases from V and 3 from J, leaving 15 bases between them. CDR3 coding DNA: TGTGCCAGCAGCCTCGAGGAGGCGACAACAGATACGCAGTATTTT. Its translation is CASSLEEATTDTQYF.

This clonotype was detected ten times or more. The rearrangement joins TRBV7-8 to TRBJ2-3; 9 bases agree with TRBD1. Trimming cost V 4 bases and J 6 bases; bases outside gene matches: 11. The germline V gene has CDR1 SGHVS and CDR2 FQNEAQ. The CDR3 consists of 16 residues. CDR3 in DNA: TGTGCCAGCAGCTACCGGACAGGGGAGATGGTGGATACGCAGTATTTT. It translates to CASSYRTGEMVDTQYF.

Worth noting for this clonotype: A clone one base away is much larger, so this may be a read error. The chain employs TRBV5-1 and TRBJ2-1; 9 nucleotides agree with TRBD2. The CDR3 length is 16 residues. Looked up from germline, CDR1 is SGHRS and CDR2 is YFSETQ. Trimming took 3 bases from V and 2 from J; bases not matched to a gene: 6. The CDR3 coding sequence is TGCGCCAGCAGCTGGTTGGCTAGCGGGGCCTACAATGAGCAGTTCTTC. Encoded protein: CASSWLASGAYNEQFF.

This chain connects TRBV28 to TRBJ2-1; D may be TRBD2 (6 bases). Trimming took off 3 bases at V and 3 bases at J, with 9 bases between the two ends. This CDR3 is 14 amino acids long. Germline V gene sequence: CDR1 MDHEN, CDR2 SYDVKM. Written as DNA, the CDR3 is TGTGCCAGCAGTTTGCCGGGGGACTACAATGAGCAGTTCTTC. This translates into CASSLPGDYNEQFF.